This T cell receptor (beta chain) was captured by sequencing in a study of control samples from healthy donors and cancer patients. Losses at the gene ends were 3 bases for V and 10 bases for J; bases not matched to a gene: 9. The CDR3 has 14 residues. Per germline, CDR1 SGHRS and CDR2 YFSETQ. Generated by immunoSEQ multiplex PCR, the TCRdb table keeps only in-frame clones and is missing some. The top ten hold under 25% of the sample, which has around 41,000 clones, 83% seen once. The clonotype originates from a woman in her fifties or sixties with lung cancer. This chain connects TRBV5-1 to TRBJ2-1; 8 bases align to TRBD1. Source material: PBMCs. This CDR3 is CASSSQGAGGEQFF. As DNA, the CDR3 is TGCGCCAGCAGCTCGCAGGGGGCAGGGGGCGAGCAGTTCTTC. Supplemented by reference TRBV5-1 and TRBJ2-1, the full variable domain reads KAGVTQTPRYLIKTRGQQVTLSCSPISGHRSVSWYQQTPGQGLQFLFEYFSETQRNKGNFPGRFSGRQFSNSRSEMNVSTLELGDSALYLCASSSQGAGGEQFFGPGTRLTVL.